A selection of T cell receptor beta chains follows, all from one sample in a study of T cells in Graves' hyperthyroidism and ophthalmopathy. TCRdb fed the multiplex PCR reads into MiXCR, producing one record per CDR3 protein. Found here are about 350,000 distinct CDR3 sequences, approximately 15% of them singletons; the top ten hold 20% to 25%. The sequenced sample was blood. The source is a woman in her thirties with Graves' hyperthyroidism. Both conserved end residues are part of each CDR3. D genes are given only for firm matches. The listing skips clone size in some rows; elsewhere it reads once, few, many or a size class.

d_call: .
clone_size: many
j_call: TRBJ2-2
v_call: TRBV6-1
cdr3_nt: TGTGCCAGCAGGATCAGGGGCGGGGAGCTGTTTTTT
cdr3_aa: CASRIRGGELFF

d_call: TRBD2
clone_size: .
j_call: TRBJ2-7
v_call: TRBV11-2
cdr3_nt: TGTGCCAGCAGCATACTAGCGGGAGAGTACGAGCAGTACTTC
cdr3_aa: CASSILAGEYEQYF

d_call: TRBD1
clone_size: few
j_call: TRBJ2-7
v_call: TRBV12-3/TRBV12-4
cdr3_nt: TGTGCCAGCAGTTCACGACAGGGTGGGAGTTACGAGCAGTACTTC
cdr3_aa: CASSSRQGGSYEQYF

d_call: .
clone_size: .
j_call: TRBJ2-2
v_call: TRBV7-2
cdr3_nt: TGTGCCAGCAGCCCAGCTAGCGTCCCTACCGGGGAGCTGTTTTTT
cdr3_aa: CASSPASVPTGELFF

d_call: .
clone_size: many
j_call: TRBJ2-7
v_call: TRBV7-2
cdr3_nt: TGTGCCAGCAGCTTAGCTATTAAGCAGTACTTC
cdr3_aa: CASSLAIKQYF

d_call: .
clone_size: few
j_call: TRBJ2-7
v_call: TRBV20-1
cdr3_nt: TGCAGTGTATACAGACCCTACGAGCAGTACTTC
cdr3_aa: CSVYRPYEQYF

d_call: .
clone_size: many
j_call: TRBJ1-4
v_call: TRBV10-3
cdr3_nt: TGTGCCATCAGTGCCGGGACGGACTATGAAAAACTGTTTTTT
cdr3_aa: CAISAGTDYEKLFF

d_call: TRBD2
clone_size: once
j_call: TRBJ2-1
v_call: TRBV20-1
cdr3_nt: TGCAGTGCCCAGGGAATTAGCGGGATACGTTTCAATGAGCAGTTCTTC
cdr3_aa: CSAQGISGIRFNEQFF

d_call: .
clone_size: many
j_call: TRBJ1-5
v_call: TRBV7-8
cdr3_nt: TGTGCCAGCAGCCGGGGGCCTTCCGAGGGGCCCCAGCATTTT
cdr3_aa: CASSRGPSEGPQHF

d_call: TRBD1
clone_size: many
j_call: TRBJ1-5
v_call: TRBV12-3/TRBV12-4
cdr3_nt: TGTGCCAGCAGTACAGGGGGCATTCAGCCCCAGCATTTT
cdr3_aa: CASSTGGIQPQHF

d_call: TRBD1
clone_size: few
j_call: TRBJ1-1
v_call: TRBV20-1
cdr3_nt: TGCAGTGCTAGAGTCGACAGGGTTATTAGAGCTTTCTTT
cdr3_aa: CSARVDRVIRAFF

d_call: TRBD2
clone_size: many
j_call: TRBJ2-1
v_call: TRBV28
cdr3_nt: TGTGCCAGCTTACTTAGCGGGAGTAACTACAATGAGCAGTTCTTC
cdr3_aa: CASLLSGSNYNEQFF

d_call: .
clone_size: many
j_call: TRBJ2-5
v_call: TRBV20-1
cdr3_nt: TGCAGTGCTAACCCTGGGGGGGCCCCAAAACGCTTACAAGAGACCCAGTACTTC
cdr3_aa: CSANPGGAPKRLQETQYF

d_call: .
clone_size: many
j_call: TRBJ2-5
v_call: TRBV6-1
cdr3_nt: TGTGCCAGCAGTGAATTGGGGGGAAGGAGGGAGACCCAGTACTTC
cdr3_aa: CASSELGGRRETQYF

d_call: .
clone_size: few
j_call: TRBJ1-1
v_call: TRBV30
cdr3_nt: TGTGCCTGGAGTGTACTGACCGGGTTGGCTGAAGCTTTCTTT
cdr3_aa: CAWSVLTGLAEAFF

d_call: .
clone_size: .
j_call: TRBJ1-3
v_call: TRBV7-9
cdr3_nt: TGTGCCACCTTCCGGGAGCGCTCTGGAAACACCATATATTTT
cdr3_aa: CATFRERSGNTIYF

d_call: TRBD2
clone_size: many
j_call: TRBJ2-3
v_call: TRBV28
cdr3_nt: TGTGCCACCACATCCGGGACTAACACAGATACGCAGTATTTT
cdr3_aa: CATTSGTNTDTQYF

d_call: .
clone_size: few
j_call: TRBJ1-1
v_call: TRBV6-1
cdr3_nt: TGTGCCAGCCGTAGGACAGCCTCGAACACTGAAGCTTTCTTT
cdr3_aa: CASRRTASNTEAFF

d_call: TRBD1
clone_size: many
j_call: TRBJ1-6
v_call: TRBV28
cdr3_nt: TGTGCCGCCTCGACAGGGTTTAATTCACCCCTCCACTTT
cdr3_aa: CAASTGFNSPLHF

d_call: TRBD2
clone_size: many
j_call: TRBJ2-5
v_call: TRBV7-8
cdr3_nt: TGTGCCAGCAAAAGAGCGGGAGGGGAGACCCAGTACTTC
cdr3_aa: CASKRAGGETQYF

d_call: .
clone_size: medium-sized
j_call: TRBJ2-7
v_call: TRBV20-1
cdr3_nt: TGCAGTGCTAGTCAGGGCCACGACTCGGGGGAGCAGTACTTC
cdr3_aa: CSASQGHDSGEQYF

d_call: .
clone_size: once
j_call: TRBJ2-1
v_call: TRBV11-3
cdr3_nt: TGTGCCAGCAGCACCTCCAACAGAGAGCAGTTCTTC
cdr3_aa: CASSTSNREQFF

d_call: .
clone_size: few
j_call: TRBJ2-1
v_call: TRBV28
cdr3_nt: TGTGCCAGCTGCTTAAGTGGGGAGCAGTTCTTC
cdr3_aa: CASCLSGEQFF

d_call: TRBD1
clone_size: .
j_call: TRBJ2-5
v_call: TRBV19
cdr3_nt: TGTGCCAGTAGCGGGACAGCCCAAGAGACCCAGTACTTC
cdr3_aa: CASSGTAQETQYF

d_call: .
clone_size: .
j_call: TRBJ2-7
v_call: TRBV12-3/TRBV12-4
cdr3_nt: TGTGCCAGCAGTTTACCCAGAAACGAGCAGTACTTC
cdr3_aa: CASSLPRNEQYF

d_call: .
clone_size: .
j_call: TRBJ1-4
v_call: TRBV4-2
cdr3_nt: TGTGCCAGCAGCCAATGCACTCTGGGGGAAAAACTGTTTTTT
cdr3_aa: CASSQCTLGEKLFF

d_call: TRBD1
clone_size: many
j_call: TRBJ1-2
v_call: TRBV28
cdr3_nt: TGTGCCAGCACCGTGACAGGGGTGAACTATGGCTACACCTTC
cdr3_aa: CASTVTGVNYGYTF

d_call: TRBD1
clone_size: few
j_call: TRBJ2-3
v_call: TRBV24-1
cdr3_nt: TGTGCCACCAGTCAGAGGACAGGGGGTAAGGATACGCAGTATTTT
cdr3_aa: CATSQRTGGKDTQYF

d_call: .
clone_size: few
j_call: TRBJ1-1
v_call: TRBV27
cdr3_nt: TGTGCCAGCAGTTTAAGGCAAAACCCTGAAGCTTTCTTT
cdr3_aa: CASSLRQNPEAFF

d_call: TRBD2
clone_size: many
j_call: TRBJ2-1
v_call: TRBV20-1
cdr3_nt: TGCAGTGCTAGAGGTTTAGAGCGGGAGGGGTACAATGAGCAGTTCTTC
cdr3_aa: CSARGLEREGYNEQFF

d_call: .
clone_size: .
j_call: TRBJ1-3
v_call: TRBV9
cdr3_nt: TGTGCCAGCAGCAACTCGCAGGGGTCCGGAAACACCATATATTTT
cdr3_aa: CASSNSQGSGNTIYF

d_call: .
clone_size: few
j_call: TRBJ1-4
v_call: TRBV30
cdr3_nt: TGTGCCTGGGGGGGTACCTCTAATGAAAAACTGTTTTTT
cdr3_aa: CAWGGTSNEKLFF

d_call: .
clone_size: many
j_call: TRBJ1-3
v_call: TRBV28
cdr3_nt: TGTGCCAGCAGTTCCGGAGACGGAATCTCTGGAAACACCATATATTTT
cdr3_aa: CASSSGDGISGNTIYF

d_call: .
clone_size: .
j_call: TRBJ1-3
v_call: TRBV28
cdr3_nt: TGTGCCAGCAGCACCCAGGGGAACACCATATGTTTT
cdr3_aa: CASSTQGNTICF

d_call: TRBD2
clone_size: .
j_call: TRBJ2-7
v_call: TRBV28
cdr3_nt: TGTGCCAGCAGCCCCCCGGGACTAGCGGGAGGCCTGGCCTACGAGCAGTACTTC
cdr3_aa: CASSPPGLAGGLAYEQYF

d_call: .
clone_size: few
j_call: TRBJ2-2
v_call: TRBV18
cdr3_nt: TGTGCCAGCTCAGACGGGAACACCGGGGAGCTGTTTTTT
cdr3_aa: CASSDGNTGELFF

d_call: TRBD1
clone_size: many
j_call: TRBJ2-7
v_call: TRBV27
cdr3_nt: TGTGCCAGCAGTGTAGGGACAGGGAGCACCTACGAGCAGTACTTC
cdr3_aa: CASSVGTGSTYEQYF

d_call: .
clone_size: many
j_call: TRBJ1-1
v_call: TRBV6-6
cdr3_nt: TGTGCCAGCAGTTACGTCGGGAGCACTGAAGCTTTCTTT
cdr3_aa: CASSYVGSTEAFF

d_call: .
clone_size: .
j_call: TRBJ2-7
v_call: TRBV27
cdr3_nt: TGTGCCAGCAGCCTAGCAACAGTCGGTTACGAGCAGTACTTC
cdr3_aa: CASSLATVGYEQYF

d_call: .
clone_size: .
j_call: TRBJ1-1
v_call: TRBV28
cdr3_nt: TGTGCCGGCAGTGCTCCACCTTACACTGAAGCTTTCTTT
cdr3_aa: CAGSAPPYTEAFF

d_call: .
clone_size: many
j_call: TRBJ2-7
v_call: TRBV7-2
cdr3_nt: TGTGCCAGCAGCTTCCCGGACCTCGTACGGCAGTACTTC
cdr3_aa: CASSFPDLVRQYF

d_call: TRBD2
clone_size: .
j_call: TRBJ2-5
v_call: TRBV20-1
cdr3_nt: TGCAGTGCTAGTACTAGCGGGAGCGCGCAAGAGACCCAGTACTTC
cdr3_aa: CSASTSGSAQETQYF

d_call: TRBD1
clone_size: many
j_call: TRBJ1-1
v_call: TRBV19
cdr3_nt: TGTGCCACCCGAAGACCGGGACAGGGGGTCGGGTATATGAACACTGAAGCTTTCTTT
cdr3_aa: CATRRPGQGVGYMNTEAFF

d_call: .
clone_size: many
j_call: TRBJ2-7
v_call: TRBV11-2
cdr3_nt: TGTGCCAGCAGCTTAGACGACAGGACCTACGAGCAGTACTTC
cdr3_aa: CASSLDDRTYEQYF

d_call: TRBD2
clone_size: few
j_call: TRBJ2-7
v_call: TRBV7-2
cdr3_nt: TGTGCCAGCAGCTTCCTAGCGGGAGTTCCCAACGAGCAGTACTTC
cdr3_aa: CASSFLAGVPNEQYF

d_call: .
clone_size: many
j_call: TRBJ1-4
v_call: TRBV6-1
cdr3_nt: TGTGCCAGCAGCGAGAAGGCGGGCGCGGGAAAACTGTTTTTT
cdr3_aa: CASSEKAGAGKLFF

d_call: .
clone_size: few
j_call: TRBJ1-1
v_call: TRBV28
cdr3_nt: TGTGCCAGCAGAGAAGGGGTTCCAGGCCTTATAGCGAACACTGAAGCTTTCTTT
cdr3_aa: CASREGVPGLIANTEAFF

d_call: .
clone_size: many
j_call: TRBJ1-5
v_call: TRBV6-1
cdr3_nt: TGTGCCAGCAGTGAATTTATAACTAGCAATCAGCCCCAGCATTTT
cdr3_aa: CASSEFITSNQPQHF

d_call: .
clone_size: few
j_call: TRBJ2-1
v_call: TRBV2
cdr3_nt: TGTGCCAGCAGCCCGAAGCAGCCCGATCGTTTCAATGAGCAGTTCTTC
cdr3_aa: CASSPKQPDRFNEQFF

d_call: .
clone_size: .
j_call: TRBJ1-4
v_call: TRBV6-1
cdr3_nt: TGTGCCAGCAGATCGAGGGGGGGCCTGGCTAATGAAAAACTGTTTTTT
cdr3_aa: CASRSRGGLANEKLFF

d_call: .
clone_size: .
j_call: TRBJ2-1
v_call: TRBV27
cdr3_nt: TGTGCCAGCAGTATTAGGCAGGAAGGTGAGCAGTTCTTC
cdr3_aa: CASSIRQEGEQFF

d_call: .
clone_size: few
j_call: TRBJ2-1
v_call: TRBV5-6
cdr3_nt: TGTGCCAGCAGCTTGTCCGGAGGGGGGGAGCAGTTCTTC
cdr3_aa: CASSLSGGGEQFF

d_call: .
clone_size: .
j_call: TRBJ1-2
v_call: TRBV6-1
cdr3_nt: TGTGCCAGCAGGCCCCGGGGGGTAGTTAAGTATGGCTACACCTTC
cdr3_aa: CASRPRGVVKYGYTF

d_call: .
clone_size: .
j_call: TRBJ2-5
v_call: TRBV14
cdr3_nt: TGTGCCAGCAGCCAAGTCTCCCAGACATTGGAGACCCAGTACTTC
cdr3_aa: CASSQVSQTLETQYF